The present entry profiles one T cell receptor beta chain with its context. An end of the junction does not agree with germline; a read error may underlie this. The source of the sample is a study of immune characterization of retroperitoneal liposarcoma. TCRdb re-called the PCR reads with MiXCR, one entry per CDR3 protein. The data hold around 19,000 distinct CDR3 sequences, with around 40% observed a single time. The CDR3 contains 16 residues. Specimen: blood. The chain joins TRBV12-3 or TRBV12-4 to TRBJ2-1; tentatively, D is TRBD2 (5 bases). The sequence came from a male donor with retroperitoneal liposarcoma. DNA for the CDR3: TGTGTCAGCAGCCCCGATTCGCCGGTCGGGGTTTACGAGCAGTTCTTC. This translates into CVSSPDSPVGVYEQFF.